This paragraph covers one T cell receptor beta chain sequence. The authors' processing: Reference gene primer amplification gave estimated nucleated cell counts. Libraries were prepared by immunoSEQ multiplex PCR; TCRdb keeps only in-frame clonotypes and omits some of them. Clone size and the V and J calls come from that table; the DNA yielded D and trimming. The sample lists about 220,000 clones, around 89% occurring once. Donors were grouped by their self-reported clinical history. This sample was taken from a study of blood T cell repertoires in COVID-19. Study details: Sites across the United States, Italy and Spain contributed samples from acute and convalescent COVID-19.

Germline values: CDR1 SGHAT, CDR2 FQNNGV. V was cut by 4 bases and J by 2 bases, with 10 bases left in between. This CDR3 contains 14 residues. This sequence joins TRBV11-2 and TRBJ2-3; unclear D gene. Sequencing used PBMCs or T cells enriched from blood (not recorded which). This receptor was identified in a young man who had been exposed to COVID-19. CDR3 sequence reads: CASSSDKPTDTQYF. Here the CDR3 DNA reads TGTGCCAGCAGCTCCGACAAACCCACAGATACGCAGTATTTT.